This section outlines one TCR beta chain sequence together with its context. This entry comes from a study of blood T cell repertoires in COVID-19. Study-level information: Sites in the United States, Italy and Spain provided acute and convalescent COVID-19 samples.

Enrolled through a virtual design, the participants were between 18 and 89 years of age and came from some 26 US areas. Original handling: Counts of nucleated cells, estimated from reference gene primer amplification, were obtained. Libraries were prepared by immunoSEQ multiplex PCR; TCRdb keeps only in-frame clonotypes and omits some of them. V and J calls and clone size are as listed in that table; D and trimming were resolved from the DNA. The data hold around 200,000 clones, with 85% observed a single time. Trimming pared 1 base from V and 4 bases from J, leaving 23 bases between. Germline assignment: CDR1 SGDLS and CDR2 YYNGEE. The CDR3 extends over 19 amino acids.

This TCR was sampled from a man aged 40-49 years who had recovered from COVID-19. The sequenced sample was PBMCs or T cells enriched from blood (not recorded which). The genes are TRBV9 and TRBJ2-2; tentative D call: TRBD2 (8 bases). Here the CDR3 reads CASSVRKNRGAGGTGELFF. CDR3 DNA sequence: TGTGCCAGCAGCGTACGTAAAAACAGGGGCGCGGGAGGCACCGGGGAGCTGTTTTTT.